This T cell receptor beta chain was sequenced for a study of cytomegalovirus exposure and HLA in healthy donors. Primers included in the PCR were 60 Vbeta and 13 Jbeta primers. Sequenced by immunoSEQ multiplex PCR; TCRdb stores in-frame clones only, minus some. The sample lists tens of thousands of clones; more than 55% were seen once. This clone was seen once. CDR3 size: 15 residues. Germline CDR1 and CDR2: SEHNR and FQNEAQ (reference sequence). Germline trimming cut 1 base from V and 6 bases from J; bases unmatched to any gene: 5. This receptor was obtained from a man in his fifties or sixties in good health and CMV-seropositive. This chain uses TRBV7-9 with TRBJ1-5; 8 nucleotides agree with TRBD1. The sequencing sample was made of PBMCs. The CDR3 sequence: CASSLGQGAIQPQHF. In DNA, the CDR3 is TGTGCCAGCAGCTTAGGGCAGGGGGCGATTCAGCCCCAGCATTTT. Using reference TRBV7-9 and TRBJ1-5 for the parts outside the CDR3, the full variable domain is DTGVSQNPRHKITKRGQNVTFRCDPISEHNRLYWYRQTLGQGPEFLTYFQNEAQLEKSRLLSDRFSAERPKGSFSTLEIQRTEQGDSAMYLCASSLGQGAIQPQHFGDGTRLSIL.